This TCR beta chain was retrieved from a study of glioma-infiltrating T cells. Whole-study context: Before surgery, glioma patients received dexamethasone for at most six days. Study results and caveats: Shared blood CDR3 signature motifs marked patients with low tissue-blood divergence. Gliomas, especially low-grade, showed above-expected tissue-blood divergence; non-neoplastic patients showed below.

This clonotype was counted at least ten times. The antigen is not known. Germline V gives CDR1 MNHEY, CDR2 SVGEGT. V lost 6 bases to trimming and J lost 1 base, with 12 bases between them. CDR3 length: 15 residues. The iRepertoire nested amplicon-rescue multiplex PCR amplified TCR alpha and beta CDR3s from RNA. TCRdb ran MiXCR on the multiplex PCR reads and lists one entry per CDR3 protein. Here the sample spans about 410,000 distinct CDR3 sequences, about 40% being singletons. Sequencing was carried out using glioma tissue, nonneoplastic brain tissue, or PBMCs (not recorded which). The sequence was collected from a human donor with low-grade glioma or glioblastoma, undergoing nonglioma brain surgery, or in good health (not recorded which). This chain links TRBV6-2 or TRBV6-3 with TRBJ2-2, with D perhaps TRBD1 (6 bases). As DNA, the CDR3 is TGTGCCAGCAGGCACAGGGCCAAGAACACCGGGGAGCTGTTTTTT. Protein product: CASRHRAKNTGELFF.